The 12 T cell receptor beta chains below come from one sample, sequenced in a study of cytomegalovirus exposure and HLA in healthy donors. This PCR relied on a set of 60 Vbeta primers and 13 Jbeta primers. Here immunoSEQ multiplex PCR was the method, and the copy in TCRdb shows in-frame clones only, minus some. In the table there are 150,000 to 200,000 clones, around 77% of which are singletons. Sequences were obtained from PBMCs. These receptors originate from a man in his thirties or forties in good health and CMV-seronegative.

As concerns this clone: No conserved phenylalanine or tryptophan ends this CDR3, so it is likely a read error. Because the CDR3's place on the DNA is in doubt, the DNA is left out and the CDR3 is given as listed by TCRdb. The chain employs TRBV25-1 and TRBJ2-7; the tabulated D call, TRBD1, remains unverified against the DNA. Germline V CDR1 and CDR2: MGHDK, SYGVNS. The CDR3 length equals 12 residues, ends included. This chain's CDR3 is CASSPDVGTAYP.

CDR3 protein: CASSESGLQTGGEQFF. Here the CDR3 DNA reads TGTGCCAGCAGTGAGTCGGGACTGCAAACAGGCGGTGAGCAGTTCTTC. V gene TRBV2 combines with J gene TRBJ2-1, with a tentative D call TRBD2 (6 bases). This CDR3 is built from 16 residues. Trimming pared 3 bases from V and 9 bases from J, leaving 21 bases between. The germline gives CDR1 SNHLY, CDR2 FYNNEI. Full variable domain (remainder filled in from reference TRBV2 and TRBJ2-1): EPEVTQTPSHQVTQMGQEVILRCVPISNHLYFYWYRQILGQKVEFLVSFYNNEISEKSEIFDDQFSVERPDGSNFTLKIRSTKLEDSAMYFCASSESGLQTGGEQFFGPGTRLTVL.

The chain uses TRBV18 and TRBJ2-7, with 14 bases matching TRBD2. The CDR3 extends over 16 amino acids. Trimming at V came to 5 bases and at J to 6 bases, leaving 9 bases not matched to a gene. Germline V gene sequence: CDR1 KGHSH, CDR2 LQKENI. The CDR3: CASSNPGTSGRSEQYF. DNA for the CDR3: TGTGCCAGCTCAAATCCCGGGACTAGCGGGAGAAGCGAGCAGTACTTC.

This rearrangement joins TRBV5-1 to TRBJ2-7, with TRBD1 matching over 9 bases. Trimming took 4 bases from V and 6 from J; bases not matched to a gene: 8. The germline V gene has CDR1 SGHRS and CDR2 YFSETQ. The CDR3 totals 14 residues. CDR3 nucleotides: TGCGCCAGCAGCATCGGGACAGGGCCCTCCGAGCAGTACTTC. Its translation: CASSIGTGPSEQYF.

The chain joins TRBV29-1 to TRBJ2-2; 8 bases match TRBD2. V was clipped by 4 bases and J by 8 bases; unmatched bases: 12. Germline CDR1 SQVTM, CDR2 ANQGSEA. This CDR3 has 15 residues. The CDR3 sequence is CSVVGTRDLRGELFF. As DNA, the CDR3 is TGCAGCGTTGTGGGGACTAGAGATCTAAGAGGGGAGCTGTTTTTT.

The chain combines TRBV6-6 with TRBJ1-5; a possible D gene is TRBD1 (5 bases). This CDR3 has 13 amino acids. Germline CDR1 is MNHNY and CDR2 is SVGAGI (reference sequence). With 5 bases removed from V and 5 bases from J, the gap between germline ends came to 10 bases. The CDR3 DNA reads as TGTGCCAGCAGTCACCAAGGGGATCAGCCCCAGCATTTT. This encodes CASSHQGDQPQHF.

The chain joins TRBV4-1 to TRBJ1-2; 7 bases line up with TRBD1. Germline V lookup: CDR1 MGHRA, CDR2 YSYEKL. The CDR3 runs to 17 residues. V lost 0 bases, J lost 4 bases, and 11 bases stayed unmatched. CDR3 DNA sequence: TGCGCCAGCAGCCAAGAAGGAAAGGGGGCGCAGAGCTATGGCTACACCTTC. As protein: CASSQEGKGAQSYGYTF.

The CDR3 nucleotides are TGTGCCAGCAGCGTAGGTGGGAGCAACTCCTACGAGCAGTACTTC. Its translation: CASSVGGSNSYEQYF. The rearrangement uses TRBV9 and TRBJ2-7; tentatively, D is TRBD2 (5 bases). Trimming took off 0 bases at V and 0 bases at J, with 10 bases between the two ends. The CDR3 contains 15 residues. CDR1 SGDLS and CDR2 YYNGEE come from the germline V gene.

This clone was observed a handful of times. The chain has TRBV9 and TRBJ2-2; D unresolved. Trimming removed 0 bases at V and 2 bases at J, with 11 bases between. Germline-derived CDR1 and CDR2 are SGDLS and YYNGEE. The CDR3 contains 16 residues. CDR3 sequence reads: CASSVDESFNTGELFF. CDR3 nucleotides: TGTGCCAGCAGCGTAGATGAGAGTTTTAACACCGGGGAGCTGTTTTTT.

The V call is TRBV7-6, the J call TRBJ1-1, with D maybe TRBD1 (5 bases). This CDR3 is built from 15 residues. The V end was cut by 1 base, the J end by 0 bases, with 9 bases between. Per the germline V gene, CDR1 is SGHVS and CDR2 is FNYEAQ. The CDR3 is CASSLGRVLNTEAFF. The CDR3 DNA sequence: TGTGCCAGCAGCTTAGGCAGGGTGCTGAACACTGAAGCTTTCTTT.

This clone was found once. V usage is TRBV6-1 and J usage is TRBJ2-7; TRBD1 might be the D (5 bases). Per germline, CDR1 MNHNS and CDR2 SASEGT. Trimming stripped 11 bases from V and 3 bases from J, with 17 bases between. The CDR3 runs to 13 residues. CDR3 DNA sequence: TGTGCCTGCCGCCAGGGCGTTCTCTACGAGCAGTACTTC. Amino acids: CACRQGVLYEQYF.

This sequence joins TRBV7-6 and TRBJ2-3; the D is unclear. The V and J ends lost 5 bases and 3 bases respectively, with 15 bases between them. CDR3 length: 15 amino acids. Per the germline V gene, CDR1 is SGHVS and CDR2 is FNYEAQ. CDR3 loop: CASSPGRVGTDTQYF. The CDR3 bases are TGTGCCAGCAGCCCGGGTCGAGTTGGAACAGATACGCAGTATTTT.